A single sample gave rise to the 19 T cell receptor beta chains below, sequenced in a study of blood T cell repertoires in COVID-19. Generated by immunoSEQ multiplex PCR, the TCRdb table keeps only in-frame clones and is missing some. The sample shows more than 150,000 clones, around 78% of them seen only once. The sample consisted of peripheral blood. All receptors derive from a woman at least 80 years old with active or convalescent COVID-19.

This chain connects TRBV27 to TRBJ2-3, with D possibly TRBD1 on 5 matching bases. V dropped 4 bases and J dropped 4 bases, with 12 bases sitting between them. Germline loops: CDR1 MNHEY, CDR2 SMNVEV (reference sequence). The CDR3 contains 14 residues. CDR3 sequence (DNA): TGTGCCAGCAGTTGGGGCAGGGTCCCAGATACGCAGTATTTT. Protein sequence: CASSWGRVPDTQYF.

The chain carries TRBV11-3 and TRBJ1-6, with 7 nucleotides matching TRBD1. Germline-derived CDR1 and CDR2 are SGHNT and YENEEA. Trimming removed 4 bases from V and 7 bases from J; junction bases left unmatched: 7. The CDR3 extends over 15 amino acids. The chain's CDR3 is CASSWGQLLNSPLHF. CDR3 nucleotide sequence: TGTGCCAGCAGCTGGGGACAGCTACTAAATTCACCCCTCCACTTT.

This clone was recorded once. The chain carries TRBV19 and TRBJ2-2; no clear D gene. Trimming took off 7 bases at V and 7 bases at J, with 25 bases between the two ends. The CDR3 has 17 amino acids. Germline-derived CDR1 and CDR2 are LNHDA and SQIVND (reference sequence). The CDR3 protein is CASKSYHRTVGVGELFF. As DNA, the CDR3 is TGTGCCAGTAAATCCTATCACCGAACCGTTGGAGTCGGGGAGCTGTTTTTT.

The J gene is TRBJ2-1, the V gene TRBV6-2 or TRBV6-3, with 7 positions matching TRBD1. Germline CDR1 MNHEY, CDR2 SVGEGT. V shed 2 bases and J 6 bases; nucleotides not matched to a gene: 1. There are 13 residues in the CDR3. CDR3 protein: CASSYRGRNEQFF. The DNA of the CDR3 is TGTGCCAGCAGTTACAGGGGGCGCAATGAGCAGTTCTTC.

The rearrangement joins TRBV2 to TRBJ2-7, with unresolved D. V was pared by 3 bases and J by 8 bases, with 5 bases between. Germline lookup yields CDR1 SNHLY and CDR2 FYNNEI. This CDR3 spans 10 amino acids. The CDR3 region has the DNA TGTGCCAGCAGTGATTGGCAGCAGTACTTC. Translation: CASSDWQQYF. Full variable domain (rest looked up from reference TRBV2 and TRBJ2-7): EPEVTQTPSHQVTQMGQEVILRCVPISNHLYFYWYRQILGQKVEFLVSFYNNEISEKSEIFDDQFSVERPDGSNFTLKIRSTKLEDSAMYFCASSDWQQYFGPGTRLTVT.

This clone showed up many times. Additional DNA sequences in this sample encode the identical CDR3. Written as DNA, the CDR3 is TGTGCCAGCAGTTACCCTCGGGACAGGGGGAATCAGCCCCAGCATTTT. Amino acid sequence: CASSYPRDRGNQPQHF. The genes are TRBV6-2 or TRBV6-3 and TRBJ1-5; 11 bases map to TRBD1. Losses at the gene ends were 2 bases for V and 4 bases for J; bases not matched to a gene: 4. This CDR3 has 16 residues. The germline CDR1 and CDR2 sequences are MNHEY and SVGEGT.

The chain joins TRBV28 to TRBJ1-2; D is undetermined. The germline V gene encodes CDR1 MDHEN and CDR2 SYDVKM. The length of the CDR3 is 12 residues. The V and J ends lost 9 bases and 7 bases respectively, with 15 bases between them. The CDR3 region has the DNA TGTGCCAGTGGAAGGGAGCCTCGTGGCTACACCTTC. Translation: CASGREPRGYTF.

This clone was seen a single time. The chain carries TRBV7-9 and TRBJ2-1, with TRBD2 identical over 8 bases. Trimming took 5 bases from V and 0 from J; bases not matched to a gene: 6. The germline V gene has CDR1 SEHNR and CDR2 FQNEAQ (reference sequence). The length of the CDR3 is 16 residues. The CDR3 reads CASSPGGGSSYNEQFF. Here the CDR3 DNA reads TGTGCCAGCAGCCCCGGCGGGGGGAGCTCCTACAATGAGCAGTTCTTC.

This chain uses TRBV6-5 with TRBJ2-7; TRBD1 agrees at 7 bases. The ends lost 6 bases at V and 2 bases at J; junction bases unmatched: 10. Germline CDR1 MNHEY, CDR2 SVGAGI. The CDR3 loop spans 15 amino acids. The CDR3 loop reads CASRPWGQTTYEQYF. CDR3 nucleotides: TGTGCCAGCAGGCCCTGGGGACAGACGACCTACGAGCAGTACTTC.

The CDR3 DNA reads TGTGCCAGCAGCTATAGCCAGGGGAGGGTGAACACTGAAGCTTTCTTT. It codes for CASSYSQGRVNTEAFF. The chain uses TRBV11-2 and TRBJ1-1; possibly TRBD1 for D (6 bases). CDR1 and CDR2 (germline): SGHAT, FQNNGV. The V and J ends lost 4 bases and 0 bases respectively, with 15 bases between them. The CDR3 contains 16 residues.

This clone was found once. The chain recombines TRBV5-1 with TRBJ1-3, with 8 bases fitting TRBD1. With 5 bases clipped from V and 0 bases from J, the junction kept 4 bases outside the gene matches. Germline V lookup: CDR1 SGHRS, CDR2 YFSETQ. The CDR3 runs 15 residues. CDR3 loop: CASRTTGGSGNTIYF. DNA of the CDR3: TGCGCCAGCAGAACCACAGGGGGCTCTGGAAACACCATATATTTT.

The rearrangement uses TRBV28 and TRBJ1-3; D unclear. The ends were cut back, 4 bases at V and 1 base at J, with 8 bases in the middle. CDR1 is MDHEN and CDR2 is SYDVKM in the germline V gene. The CDR3 is made up of 14 amino acids. In nucleotides, the CDR3 is TGTGCCAGCAGTTCGTCGGGGTCTGGAAACACCATATATTTT. This translates into CASSSSGSGNTIYF.

The chain is built from TRBV28 and TRBJ2-2; D might be TRBD1 (5 bases). The V and J ends lost 6 bases and 1 base respectively, with 9 bases between them. This CDR3 region has 14 residues. Germline V CDR1 and CDR2: MDHEN, SYDVKM. CDR3 in amino acids: CASRRGQNTGELFF. In nucleotides, the CDR3 is TGTGCCAGCAGACGTGGACAGAACACCGGGGAGCTGTTTTTT.

This clone came up once. CDR3 nucleotide sequence: TGTGCCAGCAGCCAGGGGGGTCTTGATAACTATGGCTACACCTTC. Translated: CASSQGGLDNYGYTF. The genes are TRBV28 and TRBJ1-2, with 7 bases aligning to TRBD1. V gave up 6 bases and J gave up 1 base; unmatched junction bases: 8. Per germline, CDR1 MDHEN and CDR2 SYDVKM. This CDR3 spans 15 amino acids.

V is TRBV2 and J is TRBJ2-2; D gene uncertain. This CDR3 is built from 14 residues. Germline loops: CDR1 SNHLY, CDR2 FYNNEI. Trimming pared 7 bases from V and 1 base from J, leaving 10 bases between. The CDR3 DNA follows: TGTGCCAGCACCTCCACAGAGAACACCGGGGAGCTGTTTTTT. Translating gives CASTSTENTGELFF.

The V and J genes are TRBV9 and TRBJ2-1; 10 bases match TRBD2. The CDR3 runs to 14 residues. Germline trimming cut 6 bases from V and 7 bases from J; bases unmatched to any gene: 7. The germline V gene encodes CDR1 SGDLS and CDR2 YYNGEE. CDR3 sequence (DNA): TGTGCCAGCAACGAAGCGGGGGGGCGTAATGAGCAGTTCTTC. As protein: CASNEAGGRNEQFF.

The V gene is TRBV28, the J gene TRBJ1-6, with D uncertain. Trimming stripped 6 bases from V and 5 bases from J, with 14 bases between. Germline lookup yields CDR1 MDHEN and CDR2 SYDVKM. The CDR3 runs 15 residues. The CDR3 DNA is TGTGCCAGCAGCCCCCTGGACTGGGATAATTCACCCCTCCACTTT. Translation gives CASSPLDWDNSPLHF.

The gene calls are TRBV14 and TRBJ1-1; D not resolved. V was trimmed by 0 bases and J by 1 base, leaving 9 bases between them. The CDR3 is made up of 15 amino acids. Germline CDR1 and CDR2: SGHDN and FVKESK. As DNA, the CDR3 is TGTGCCAGCAGCCAAGACACTGGAGAGAACACTGAAGCTTTCTTT. Its translation is CASSQDTGENTEAFF.

The CDR3 protein is CASSFLRGFTGELFF. In DNA form, the CDR3 reads TGTGCCAGCAGTTTCCTCCGGGGATTCACCGGGGAGCTGTTTTTT. The chain employs TRBV2 and TRBJ2-2, with D possibly matching TRBD2 (5 bases). Germline CDR1 and CDR2: SNHLY and FYNNEI. This CDR3 contains 15 residues. Trimming took 5 bases from V and 4 from J, leaving 14 bases between them. The variable domain in full, completed from reference TRBV2 and TRBJ2-2, reads EPEVTQTPSHQVTQMGQEVILRCVPISNHLYFYWYRQILGQKVEFLVSFYNNEISEKSEIFDDQFSVERPDGSNFTLKIRSTKLEDSAMYFCASSFLRGFTGELFFGEGSRLTVL.